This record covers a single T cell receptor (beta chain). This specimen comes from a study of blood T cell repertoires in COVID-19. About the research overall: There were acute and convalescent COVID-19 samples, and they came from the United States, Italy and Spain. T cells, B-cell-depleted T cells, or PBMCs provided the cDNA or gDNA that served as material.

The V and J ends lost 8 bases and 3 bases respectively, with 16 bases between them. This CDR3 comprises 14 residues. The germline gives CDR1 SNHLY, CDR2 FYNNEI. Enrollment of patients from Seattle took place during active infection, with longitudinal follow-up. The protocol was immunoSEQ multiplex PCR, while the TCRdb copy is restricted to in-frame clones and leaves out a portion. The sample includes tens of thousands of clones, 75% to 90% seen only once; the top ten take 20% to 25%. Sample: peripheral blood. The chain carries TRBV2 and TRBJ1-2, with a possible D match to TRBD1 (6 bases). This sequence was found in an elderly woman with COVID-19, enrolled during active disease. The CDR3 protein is CASEQGGGHYGYTF. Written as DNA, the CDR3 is TGTGCCAGCGAACAAGGGGGTGGTCACTATGGCTACACCTTC.